These 19 T cell receptor beta chains share one sample of origin, sequenced in a study of shared clonotypes between healthy human individuals. Here immunoSEQ multiplex PCR was the method, and the copy in TCRdb shows in-frame clones only, minus some. Among 1,400,000 or so clones listed, 98% were seen once. Sequencing was performed on naive CD4+ T cells sorted from blood. Described subset: CD45RA+ positively selected. Receptor source: a man aged 25 to 40 in good health.

The chain has TRBV4-1 and TRBJ2-1, with TRBD2 matching 12 bases. V gave up 1 base and J gave up 3 bases; unmatched junction bases: 4. This CDR3 spans 17 amino acids. Germline values: CDR1 MGHRA, CDR2 YSYEKL. In DNA form, the CDR3 reads TGCGCCAGCAGCCAAGTCCGGACTAGCGGGAACTACAATGAGCAGTTCTTC. Residues: CASSQVRTSGNYNEQFF.

V usage is TRBV5-4 and J usage is TRBJ2-5, with D unclear. Per germline, CDR1 SGHNT and CDR2 YYREEE (reference sequence). The CDR3 is 14 amino acids. V was pared by 1 base and J by 2 bases, with 9 bases between. DNA for the CDR3: TGTGCCAGCAGCTTGCGGGCCGGGCAAGAGACCCAGTACTTC. Residues: CASSLRAGQETQYF.

For this clone: At the DNA level, this CDR3 is encoded by other sequences in the same sample as well. V is TRBV19 and J is TRBJ1-2, with TRBD1 as a possible D gene (6 bases). The germline V gene encodes CDR1 LNHDA and CDR2 SQIVND (reference sequence). V gave up 5 bases and J gave up 4 bases, with 11 bases separating them. The CDR3 covers 13 residues. CDR3: CASSPDSRYGYTF. The CDR3, as DNA: TGTGCCAGTAGTCCGGACAGCCGCTATGGCTACACCTTC.

V usage is TRBV9 and J usage is TRBJ2-1; 9 positions match TRBD2. This CDR3 spans 16 amino acids. CDR1 SGDLS and CDR2 YYNGEE come from the germline V gene. The V gene end was trimmed by 0 bases and the J gene end by 3 bases; junction bases not matched to a gene: 4. The chain's CDR3 is CASSVVPSGVYNEQFF. CDR3 nucleotide sequence: TGTGCCAGCAGCGTAGTCCCTAGCGGGGTCTACAATGAGCAGTTCTTC.

This rearrangement joins TRBV5-4 to TRBJ1-3; perhaps TRBD1 as D (5 bases). Germline V gene lookup returns CDR1 SGHNT and CDR2 YYREEE (reference sequence). The CDR3 is 16 residues long. V lost 1 base to trimming and J lost 2 bases, with 13 bases between them. The CDR3 loop reads CASSLNQWGAGNTIYF. As DNA, the CDR3 is TGTGCCAGCAGCTTGAACCAGTGGGGGGCTGGAAACACCATATATTTT.

This clone was seen once. The chain is built from TRBV29-1 and TRBJ2-6; D ambiguous. This CDR3 has 13 residues. V was cut by 6 bases and J by 2 bases, with 8 bases left in between. Germline CDR1 is SQVTM and CDR2 is ANQGSEA. CDR3 DNA sequence: TGCAGCGTCCCTTTGACTGGGGCCAACGTCCTGACTTTC. Protein: CSVPLTGANVLTF.

The V and J genes are TRBV5-1 and TRBJ2-4; D assignment may be TRBD1 or TRBD2 (6 bases each). The CDR3 has 14 amino acids. V dropped 0 bases and J dropped 7 bases, with 11 bases sitting between them. The germline gives CDR1 SGHRS, CDR2 YFSETQ. The CDR3 DNA sequence: TGCGCCAGCAGCTTGGACGGGGGCATGAACATTCAGTACTTC. It yields the protein CASSLDGGMNIQYF.

The genes are TRBV7-2 and TRBJ2-7; no firm D call. The germline V gene has CDR1 SGHTA and CDR2 FQGNSA. The CDR3 length is 13 residues. Trimming shortened V by 2 bases and J by 6 bases, and 11 bases separated the two germline ends. The CDR3 here is CASSLSGSAEQYF. The CDR3, as DNA: TGTGCCAGCAGCTTATCGGGCTCGGCCGAGCAGTACTTC.

In its sample, this clone was seen once. V is TRBV28 and J is TRBJ2-7, with D unresolved. Germline CDR1 and CDR2: MDHEN and SYDVKM. Trimming stripped 0 bases from V and 3 bases from J, with 6 bases between. This CDR3 is 13 amino acids long. The CDR3: CASSLWVGYEQYF. DNA for the CDR3: TGTGCCAGCAGTTTATGGGTGGGCTACGAGCAGTACTTC.

The chain joins TRBV7-9 to TRBJ2-5; 7 nucleotides align to TRBD1. V lost 4 bases and J lost 4; bases outside the gene matches: 9. Germline V gene lookup returns CDR1 SEHNR and CDR2 FQNEAQ (reference sequence). The CDR3 is 15 residues long. The chain's CDR3 is CASSSGQAGIETQYF. The CDR3, as DNA: TGTGCCAGCAGCTCTGGACAGGCAGGGATAGAGACCCAGTACTTC.

About this clone: The sample has other DNA sequences that encode this CDR3 too. V usage is TRBV20-1 and J usage is TRBJ2-3; no clear D. Germline CDR1 reads DFQATT; CDR2 reads SNEGSKA (reference sequence). The ends were cut back, 5 bases at V and 3 bases at J, with 6 bases in the middle. The CDR3 runs 11 residues. The CDR3 DNA reads TGCAGTGCTGCCCGGACAGATACGCAGTATTTT. This encodes CSAARTDTQYF.

The V and J genes are TRBV6-5 and TRBJ2-2, with D tentatively TRBD1 (6 bases). CDR1 is MNHEY and CDR2 is SVGAGI in the germline V gene. The CDR3 contains 13 residues. Trimming took 6 bases from V and 7 from J, leaving 12 bases between them. The CDR3 region has the DNA TGTGCCAGCAGCTCGTACAGGGTCGGGGAGCTGTTTTTT. Protein sequence: CASSSYRVGELFF.

The chain couples TRBV19 to TRBJ2-1; no firm D call. This CDR3 contains 12 residues. CDR1 and CDR2 (germline): LNHDA, SQIVND (reference sequence). The germline V and J ends were trimmed by 5 bases and 6 bases, with 8 bases remaining between them. CDR3 in amino acids: CASSVWGNEQFF. As DNA, the CDR3 is TGTGCCAGTAGTGTTTGGGGCAATGAGCAGTTCTTC.

The chain is built from TRBV9 and TRBJ2-7; maybe TRBD2 (7 bases). V was cut by 4 bases and J by 2 bases, with 19 bases left in between. Germline CDR1 SGDLS, CDR2 YYNGEE. CDR3 size: 16 residues. CDR3 amino acids: CASSSGPSGGAYEQYF. Here the CDR3 DNA reads TGTGCCAGCAGCTCAGGGCCTTCGGGGGGCGCCTACGAGCAGTACTTC.

This sequence joins TRBV6-1 and TRBJ2-1, with D unresolved. CDR1 MNHNS and CDR2 SASEGT come from the germline V gene. With 4 bases removed from V and 3 bases from J, the gap between germline ends came to 13 bases. CDR3 length: 15 amino acids. This CDR3 is CASSVGQRYYNEQFF. The CDR3 DNA sequence: TGTGCCAGCAGTGTAGGTCAGAGATACTACAATGAGCAGTTCTTC.

The rearrangement uses TRBV7-2 and TRBJ1-1; 8 bases map to TRBD1. Germline V gene data show CDR1 as SGHTA and CDR2 as FQGNSA. The V and J ends lost 4 bases and 2 bases, in that order; junction bases with no gene match: 6. This CDR3 contains 15 residues. The CDR3 protein is CASSSRTGYNTEAFF. The CDR3 DNA follows: TGTGCCAGCAGCTCCCGGACAGGGTACAACACTGAAGCTTTCTTT.

V gene TRBV11-2 combines with J gene TRBJ2-1, with D possibly being TRBD2 (5 bases). Germline CDR1 is SGHAT and CDR2 is FQNNGV. CDR3 length: 15 residues. Trimming shortened V by 1 base and J by 8 bases, and 15 bases separated the two germline ends. Written as DNA, the CDR3 is TGTGCCAGCAGCTTAGTTTTCCGTCGGGGAGATGAGCAGTTCTTC. Its translation: CASSLVFRRGDEQFF. The whole variable domain, remainder taken from reference TRBV11-2 and TRBJ2-1, is EAGVAQSPRYKIIEKRQSVAFWCNPISGHATLYWYQQILGQGPKLLIQFQNNGVVDDSQLPKDRFSAERLKGVDSTLKIQPAKLEDSAVYLCASSLVFRRGDEQFFGPGTRLTVL.

The gene calls are TRBV5-4 and TRBJ2-5, with unresolved D. CDR1 and CDR2 (germline): SGHNT, YYREEE (reference sequence). This CDR3 has 15 amino acids. Trimming took off 4 bases at V and 2 bases at J, with 15 bases between the two ends. The DNA of the CDR3 is TGTGCCAGCAGCGTGACCAACACTCTTCAAGAGACCCAGTACTTC. Its protein is CASSVTNTLQETQYF.

The rearrangement uses TRBV7-2 and TRBJ2-1; 7 bases are shared with TRBD2. The CDR3 covers 16 residues. Looked up from germline, CDR1 is SGHTA and CDR2 is FQGNSA. V shed 0 bases and J 4 bases; nucleotides not matched to a gene: 6. DNA for the CDR3: TGTGCCAGCAGCTTAGCGGTCTCTAGCGGTTACAATGAGCAGTTCTTC. Translating gives CASSLAVSSGYNEQFF.